This paragraph reports one TCR beta chain. The sample holds other DNA sequences that translate to the same CDR3. The data are from a study of CD8+ T cells in alopecia areata. The treatment denotes: oral pan-JAK inhibitor, 5-10 mg twice daily. As the sequencing template, cDNA was produced by extracting RNA and reverse transcribing it. Repertoires were generated with immunoSEQ multiplex PCR, while TCRdb's copy carries only in-frame clones and drops some. In the table there are about 210,000 clones, over 40% of which are singletons. The V end lost 2 bases, the J end lost 9 bases, and 14 bases lay between the germline ends. Germline CDR1 reads GTSNPN; CDR2 reads SVGIG (reference sequence). This CDR3 spans 13 amino acids.

The sequencing used CD4+ T cells sorted from blood, collected at roughly week 38, from a patient treated with tofacitinib. V is TRBV30 and J is TRBJ1-5, with a weak D call TRBD1 (6 bases). The clonotype was recovered from a human donor with alopecia areata. CDR3 sequence reads: CAWSPQGFGPQHF. The CDR3 DNA follows: TGTGCCTGGAGTCCTCAGGGGTTCGGGCCCCAGCATTTT.